This T cell receptor beta chain was found in a study of T cells after yellow fever vaccination. Study results and caveats: The booster saw the reappearance of most primary-vaccination clones (around 95% CD4, 80% to 90% CD8).

The CDR3 is 14 amino acids. Germline V gene lookup returns CDR1 SGHTA and CDR2 FQGNSA. Deletions cut 1 base from V and 10 bases from J, with 14 bases between. 5'RACE template switching generated TCR cDNA, adding a universal primer site and UMIs. One entry per CDR3 protein results from TCRdb running MiXCR on the 5' RACE reads. The sample contains some 670,000 distinct CDR3 sequences, around an eighth of which appear only once. Comment on this clonotype: The antigen is undetermined.

The receptor's source is a man aged 25-45 years who received the YFV17D yellow fever vaccine. Sequenced material: PBMCs, taken on the day of the yellow fever booster vaccination. This chain joins TRBV7-2 and TRBJ2-1; tentative D call: TRBD2 (5 bases). The CDR3 sequence is CASSLVSSSREQFF. The CDR3 coding sequence is TGTGCCAGCAGCTTAGTTTCGTCTAGCCGCGAGCAGTTCTTC.